This entry lists 13 T cell receptor beta chains sequenced from one sample in a study of T cell responses to AZD1222 COVID-19 vaccine listed by TCRdb under 2021. Receptors were amplified or captured by the immunoSEQ multiplex PCR assay. Not all clones reach the TCRdb copy of this immuneACCESS table, which keeps in-frame sequences only. Checked studies attribute under half of the gap to unresolved V genes and leave the rest unexplained. A total of under 150,000 clones appear in this sample, roughly 93% of them only once. The top ten clonotypes cover 2.5% to 4% of the sample. This specimen's time point label, interpreted: baseline before first vaccination. This specimen consisted of peripheral blood, obtained on day 0 of AZD1222 vaccination. All receptors come from an adult in good health.

The V and J genes are TRBV7-2 and TRBJ2-2; the D gene is possibly TRBD1 (6 bases). Germline CDR1 SGHTA, CDR2 FQGNSA. The CDR3 contains 16 residues. Deletions cut 5 bases from V and 4 bases from J, with 17 bases between. In DNA form, the CDR3 reads TGTGCCAGCAGCCTCAGACCGGGACACTTCACCGGGGAGCTGTTTTTT. It translates to CASSLRPGHFTGELFF.

Only one count was recorded for this clone. The chain combines TRBV5-1 with TRBJ2-7, with TRBD2 identical over 8 bases. Germline V gene data show CDR1 as SGHRS and CDR2 as YFSETQ. The length of the CDR3 is 13 residues. V lost 4 bases, J lost 3 bases, and 3 bases stayed unmatched. Written as DNA, the CDR3 is TGCGCCAGCAGCCAGGGGACTAGCTACGAGCAGTACTTC. Translated, it gives CASSQGTSYEQYF.

The chain combines TRBV28 with TRBJ1-2; the match to TRBD1 covers 8 bases. The V gene's germline CDR1 is MDHEN and CDR2 SYDVKM. The junction had 3 bases not matched to a gene; V was cut back by 3 bases and J by 3 bases. The length of the CDR3 is 14 residues. Here the CDR3 reads CASSFQGADYGYTF. The CDR3 DNA reads as TGTGCCAGCAGTTTTCAGGGGGCGGACTATGGCTACACCTTC.

The chain couples TRBV3-1 (or the pseudogene TRBV3-2) to TRBJ1-2; 7 bases line up with TRBD1. There are 14 residues in the CDR3. The ends lost 6 bases at V and 10 bases at J; junction bases unmatched: 14. The germline V gene has CDR1 LGHDT and CDR2 YNNKEL (reference sequence). The CDR3 sequence is CASRNGQETDYYTF. The CDR3 DNA follows: TGTGCCAGCAGAAACGGACAGGAGACGGATTACTACACCTTC.

The chain has TRBV5-1 and TRBJ1-3; 7 nucleotides align to TRBD1. The CDR3 has 16 residues. Trimming at V came to 3 bases and at J to 0 bases, leaving 6 bases not matched to a gene. CDR1 SGHRS and CDR2 YFSETQ come from the germline V gene. The CDR3 nucleotides read TGCGCCAGCAGCTCACAAACAGGGGACTCTGGAAACACCATATATTTT. This codes for CASSSQTGDSGNTIYF.

This sequence joins TRBV4-1 and TRBJ1-2, with D hard to call. V gave up 0 bases and J gave up 3 bases, with 8 bases separating them. Germline V lookup: CDR1 MGHRA, CDR2 YSYEKL. This CDR3 contains 14 residues. The CDR3, as DNA: TGCGCCAGCAGCCAAGATGCCACAGACTATGGCTACACCTTC. This gives the protein CASSQDATDYGYTF.

The chain couples TRBV11-2 to TRBJ1-2, with a tentative D call TRBD1 (6 bases). There are 13 residues in the CDR3. V was clipped by 2 bases and J by 8 bases, with 12 bases between them. Germline lookup yields CDR1 SGHAT and CDR2 FQNNGV. In nucleotides, the CDR3 is TGTGCCAGCAGCTTAACAGGGTATCGAGGCTACACCTTC. The encoded protein is CASSLTGYRGYTF.

V and J are TRBV7-8 and TRBJ1-2; 7 bases align to TRBD1. CDR1 SGHVS and CDR2 FQNEAQ come from the germline V gene. Trimming at V came to 0 bases and at J to 7 bases, leaving 11 bases not matched to a gene. The length of the CDR3 is 16 residues. The CDR3 DNA sequence: TGTGCCAGCAGCTTAGCGTCAGAGGGCAGGGGGGTTGGCTACACCTTC. It translates to CASSLASEGRGVGYTF.

This chain links TRBV19 with TRBJ1-1, with 7 bases identical to TRBD1. Unmatched junction bases numbered 4, after V lost 6 bases and J lost 3 bases. The CDR3 is 13 residues long. Per germline, CDR1 LNHDA and CDR2 SQIVND (reference sequence). CDR3 in DNA: TGTGCCAGTAGCAGACAGGGAGACACTGAAGCTTTCTTT. Its translation is CASSRQGDTEAFF.

The gene calls are TRBV29-1 and TRBJ2-3, with D unresolved. The CDR3 is 11 residues long. CDR1 and CDR2 from the germline V gene are SQVTM and ANQGSEA. V gave up 7 bases and J gave up 2 bases, with 7 bases separating them. The CDR3 is CSALNTDTQYF. CDR3 DNA: TGCAGCGCACTTAACACAGATACGCAGTATTTT.

The gene calls are TRBV27 and TRBJ2-7; a weak D match, TRBD1 (6 bases). Between the trimmed V and J ends, which lost 3 bases and 6 bases, there was a span of 15 bases. The germline V gene encodes CDR1 MNHEY and CDR2 SMNVEV (reference sequence). CDR3 length equals 14 residues. CDR3 sequence reads: CASSLWTEKGEQYF. CDR3 coding DNA: TGTGCCAGCAGTTTGTGGACAGAGAAAGGCGAGCAGTACTTC.

The genes are TRBV18 and TRBJ1-4; unclear D gene. The CDR3 spans 14 residues. CDR1 and CDR2 from the germline V gene are KGHSH and LQKENI. Trimming took 0 bases from V and 7 from J, leaving 9 bases between them. The CDR3 sequence: CASSPPGIGEKLFF. CDR3 DNA: TGTGCCAGCTCACCACCGGGAATAGGTGAAAAACTGTTTTTT.

This chain connects TRBV10-3 to TRBJ1-1; D not resolved. Germline loops: CDR1 ENHRY, CDR2 SYGVKD. V lost 8 bases, J lost 3 bases, and 13 bases lay in between. CDR3 length: 13 amino acids. The CDR3, as DNA: TGTGCCATCCGTCCAGACGGTGACACTGAAGCTTTCTTT. Translated, it gives CAIRPDGDTEAFF.